The 14 T cell receptor beta chains listed next were all sequenced from one sample in a study of T cells after yellow fever vaccination. From the 5' RACE reads, TCRdb called clonotypes with MiXCR, one entry per CDR3 protein. The sample lists about 350,000 distinct CDR3 sequences; around a tenth were seen once. The sample here was PBMCs, taken on the day of the first yellow fever vaccination. These receptors were taken from a man aged 18 to 29 who received the YFV17D yellow fever vaccine.

The CDR3 loop is CASSSGMGYEQYF. The CDR3 nucleotides read TGTGCCAGCAGTTCCGGGATGGGTTACGAGCAGTACTTC. The chain combines TRBV11-2 with TRBJ2-7; weak D call: TRBD2 (5 bases). The V and J ends lost 6 bases and 4 bases respectively, with 13 bases between them. Germline V lookup: CDR1 SGHAT, CDR2 FQNNGV. This CDR3 region has 13 residues.

The V and J genes are TRBV27 and TRBJ1-2; D not certain. Trimming removed 5 bases at V and 0 bases at J, with 7 bases between. The CDR3 is 13 amino acids. The germline gives CDR1 MNHEY, CDR2 SMNVEV (reference sequence). CDR3 loop: CASSAVANYGYTF. The CDR3 bases are TGTGCCAGCAGTGCGGTAGCTAACTATGGCTACACCTTC.

There are a few counts of this clonotype. The J gene is TRBJ2-3, the V gene TRBV7-9; 13 nucleotides line up with TRBD2. With 7 bases clipped from V and 6 bases from J, the junction kept 13 bases outside the gene matches. This CDR3 is built from 17 residues. Germline V gene lookup returns CDR1 SEHNR and CDR2 FQNEAQ (reference sequence). CDR3 coding DNA: TGTGCCAGCACCGCGACAACCACTAGCGGGGGGGCCGATACGCAGTATTTT. Its protein is CASTATTTSGGADTQYF.

This clonotype was seen a few times. The V and J genes are TRBV7-9 and TRBJ1-2; 8 bases agree with TRBD1. This CDR3 spans 15 amino acids. Germline V lookup: CDR1 SEHNR, CDR2 FQNEAQ (reference sequence). V trimming: 3 bases; J trimming: 4 bases; junction bases outside the gene matches: 7. The CDR3 region is CASSFRPQGGYGYTF. CDR3 bases: TGTGCCAGCAGCTTCCGTCCACAGGGGGGCTATGGCTACACCTTC.

The sample holds a few counts of this clonotype. The chain links TRBV5-6 to TRBJ1-5; no reliable D call. The CDR3 runs 12 residues. The V gene's germline CDR1 is SGHDT and CDR2 YYEEEE. V shed 2 bases and J shed 7 bases, with 7 bases lying between them. This CDR3 is CASSFAGQPQHF. The CDR3 DNA reads as TGTGCCAGCAGCTTCGCTGGCCAGCCCCAGCATTTT.

V is TRBV4-3 and J is TRBJ2-4; D is unclear. Germline loops: CDR1 LGHNA, CDR2 YSLEER. The CDR3 runs 19 residues. V lost 0 bases, J lost 0 bases, and 18 bases lay in between. CDR3 bases: TGCGCCAGCAGCCAAGAATGGGGTCAGGCGTTGCTAGCCAAAAACATTCAGTACTTC. Translating it yields CASSQEWGQALLAKNIQYF.

This clonotype showed up just a few times. V usage is TRBV6-2 or TRBV6-3 and J usage is TRBJ2-3; D unclear. Trimming took off 2 bases at V and 2 bases at J, with 23 bases between the two ends. Looked up from germline, CDR1 is MNHEY and CDR2 is SVGEGT. CDR3 size: 19 residues. Written as DNA, the CDR3 is TGTGCCAGCAGTTACGTCGGCTACTACACAACCGTATTCACAGATACGCAGTATTTT. This translates into CASSYVGYYTTVFTDTQYF.

This clonotype has only a few counts. V is TRBV10-3 and J is TRBJ2-5; tentatively, D is TRBD1 (6 bases). The V gene lost 10 bases and the J gene lost 2 bases, with 17 bases spanning the gap. CDR1 ENHRY and CDR2 SYGVKD come from the germline V gene. This CDR3 contains 14 residues. CDR3 sequence: CATQGHKPQETQYF. The CDR3 DNA is TGTGCCACCCAGGGACATAAACCACAAGAGACCCAGTACTTC.

This clonotype showed up just a few times. The CDR3 DNA reads TGCAGTGCTAGTGGAGGGGCTCGGGGAGCGGGACTGTTTTTT. Residues: CSASGGARGAGLFF. The rearrangement joins TRBV20-1 to TRBJ1-4, with D tentatively TRBD1 (5 bases). Germline CDR1 DFQATT, CDR2 SNEGSKA (reference sequence). The CDR3 extends over 14 amino acids. The germline V and J ends were trimmed by 3 bases and 13 bases, with 21 bases remaining between them.

This clonotype was counted at least ten times. The CDR3 is CASSEALAELSYEQYF. The CDR3 bases are TGCGCCAGCAGTGAGGCCCTAGCGGAACTGTCCTACGAGCAGTACTTC. The chain is built from TRBV10-2 and TRBJ2-7, with 7 bases fitting TRBD2. Losses at the gene ends were 2 bases for V and 1 base for J; bases not matched to a gene: 8. The germline gives CDR1 WSHSY, CDR2 SAAADI. The CDR3 has 16 residues.

The rearrangement links TRBV2 to TRBJ2-3; TRBD2 matches at 10 bases. Germline CDR1 SNHLY, CDR2 FYNNEI. The V and J ends lost 0 bases and 3 bases, in that order; junction bases with no gene match: 12. The CDR3 is 19 residues long. The CDR3 is CASSEAGLHELAGTDTQYF. In DNA form, the CDR3 reads TGTGCCAGCAGTGAAGCCGGCCTCCACGAACTAGCGGGGACAGATACGCAGTATTTT.

This clonotype showed up just a few times. V and J are TRBV20-1 and TRBJ1-6; 8 bases align to TRBD1. V shed 6 bases and J 7 bases; nucleotides not matched to a gene: 5. This CDR3 is built from 13 residues. The germline CDR1 and CDR2 sequences are DFQATT and SNEGSKA (reference sequence). The CDR3 DNA reads TGCAGTGCGAGCCGGGACAGGAATTCACCCCTCCACTTT. Translated: CSASRDRNSPLHF.

The chain joins TRBV5-1 to TRBJ2-6; D possibly corresponds to TRBD1 (6 bases). This CDR3 spans 15 amino acids. V was shortened by 1 base and J by 3 bases, with 8 bases between the two germline ends. Germline CDR1 and CDR2: SGHRS and YFSETQ. CDR3 amino acids: CASSLNRVGANVLTF. The CDR3 DNA is TGCGCCAGCAGCTTGAACAGGGTTGGGGCCAACGTCCTGACTTTC.

This clonotype was seen a handful of times. The V gene is TRBV12-5, the J gene TRBJ2-2; no firm D call. The CDR3 contains 11 residues. Trimming left V 7 bases short and J 6 bases short, with 6 bases between. Germline V gene lookup returns CDR1 LGHNT and CDR2 FRNRAP. CDR3 coding DNA: TGTGCTAGTGATTTCTCCGGGGAGCTGTTTTTT. As protein: CASDFSGELFF. Supplemented by reference TRBV12-5 and TRBJ2-2, the full variable domain reads DARVTQTPRHKVTEMGQEVTMRCQPILGHNTVFWYRQTMMQGLELLAYFRNRAPLDDSGMPKDRFSAEMPDATLATLKIQPSEPRDSAVYFCASDFSGELFFGEGSRLTVL.